The clone carrying this TCR beta chain turned up a few times. The record originates from a study of blood T cell repertoires in COVID-19. Study in general: The cDNA or gDNA used as material had been derived from T cells, B-cell-depleted T cells, or PBMCs.

Measured with immunoSEQ multiplex PCR; TCRdb has only the in-frame clones, and not every one. The data show a few hundred thousand clones, around 89% seen once. The sample comprised peripheral blood. The sequence was obtained from a woman aged 25 to 39 with COVID-19, enrolled during active disease.

The CDR3 DNA reads TGTGCCAGCAGCCTTCCGGGGGTCGGGCTCTATGGCTACACCTTC. This codes for CASSLPGVGLYGYTF. The genes are TRBV5-6 and TRBJ1-2; possible D gene TRBD1, 5 bases. The CDR3 is 15 residues long. V lost 4 bases and J lost 4, with 17 bases in between. Germline V gene lookup returns CDR1 SGHDT and CDR2 YYEEEE.